This TCR beta chain was sequenced during a study of technical replicates of blood from several donors (TCRdb year 2017). Libraries were prepared through the immunoSEQ multiplex PCR assay. The source is immuneACCESS, and TCRdb retained only in-frame sequences with V and J called. Part of the clones is not carried over; for the studies checked, unresolved V genes explain less than half of this, and the remainder is unexplained. Here the sample has under 65,000 clones; less than 90% occur a single time. The ten largest clonotypes hold approximately 4.7% of the sample. Sequences SEHNR (CDR1) and FQNEAQ (CDR2) are obtained from the germline V gene (reference sequence). The germline V and J ends show losses of 1 base and 5 bases respectively, and no gene match explains 3 bases of the junction. CDR3 length: 14 amino acids, cysteine to phenylalanine. Only the CDR3 DNA stays, 42 bases, in frame from base 1.

Concerning this clone itself: Its antigen remains undetermined. No much larger clone is present one base from it, and per-base qualities are unavailable.

In this chain, TRBV7-9 is recombined with TRBJ2-3; the central 7 bases match TRBD1. The sample consisted of PBMCs. The receptor comes from a human donor in good health. Some clones in this sample may be carry-over from other donors' samples. The DNA sequence reads TGTGCCAGCAGCTTAGGGCAGGGGGTAGATACGCAGTATTTT. It specifies CASSLGQGVDTQYF.